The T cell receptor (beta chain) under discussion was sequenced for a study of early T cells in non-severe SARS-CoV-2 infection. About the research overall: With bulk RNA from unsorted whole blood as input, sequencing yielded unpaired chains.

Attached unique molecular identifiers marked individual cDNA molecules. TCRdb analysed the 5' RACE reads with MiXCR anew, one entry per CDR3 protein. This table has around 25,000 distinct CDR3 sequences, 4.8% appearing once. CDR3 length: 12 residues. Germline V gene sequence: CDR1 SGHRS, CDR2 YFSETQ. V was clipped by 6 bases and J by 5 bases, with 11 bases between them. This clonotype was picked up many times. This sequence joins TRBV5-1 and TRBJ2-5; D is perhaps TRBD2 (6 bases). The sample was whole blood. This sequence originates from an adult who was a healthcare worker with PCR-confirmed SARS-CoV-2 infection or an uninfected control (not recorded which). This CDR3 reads CASKEGLETQYF. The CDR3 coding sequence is TGCGCCAGCAAGGAGGGTCTGGAGACCCAGTACTTC.